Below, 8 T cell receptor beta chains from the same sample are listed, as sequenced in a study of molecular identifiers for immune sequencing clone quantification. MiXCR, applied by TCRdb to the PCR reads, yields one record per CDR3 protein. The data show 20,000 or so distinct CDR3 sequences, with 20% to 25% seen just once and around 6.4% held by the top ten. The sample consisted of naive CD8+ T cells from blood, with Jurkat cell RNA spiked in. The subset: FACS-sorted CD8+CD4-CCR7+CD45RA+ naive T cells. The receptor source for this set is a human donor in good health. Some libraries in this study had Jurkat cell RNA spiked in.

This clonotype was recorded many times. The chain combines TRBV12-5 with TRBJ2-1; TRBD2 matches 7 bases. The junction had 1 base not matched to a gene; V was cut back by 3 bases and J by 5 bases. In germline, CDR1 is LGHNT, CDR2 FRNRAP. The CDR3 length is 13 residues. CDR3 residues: CASGFGGNNEQFF. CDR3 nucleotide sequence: TGTGCTAGTGGTTTCGGGGGGAACAATGAGCAGTTCTTC.

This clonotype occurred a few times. CDR3 residues: CASSVVSTSGSYNEQFF. CDR3 in DNA: TGTGCCAGCAGCGTAGTATCGACTAGCGGGAGCTACAATGAGCAGTTCTTC. This chain connects TRBV9 to TRBJ2-1; 12 positions agree with TRBD2. The V and J ends lost 0 bases and 3 bases, in that order; junction bases with no gene match: 4. CDR1 is SGDLS and CDR2 is YYNGEE in the germline V gene. The CDR3 is 17 amino acids.

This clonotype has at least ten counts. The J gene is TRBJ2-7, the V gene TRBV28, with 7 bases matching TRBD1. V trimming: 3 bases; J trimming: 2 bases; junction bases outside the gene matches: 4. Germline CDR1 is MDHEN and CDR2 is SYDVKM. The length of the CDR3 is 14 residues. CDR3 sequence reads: CASSFDRVTYEQYF. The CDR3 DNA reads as TGTGCCAGCAGTTTCGACAGGGTGACCTACGAGCAGTACTTC.

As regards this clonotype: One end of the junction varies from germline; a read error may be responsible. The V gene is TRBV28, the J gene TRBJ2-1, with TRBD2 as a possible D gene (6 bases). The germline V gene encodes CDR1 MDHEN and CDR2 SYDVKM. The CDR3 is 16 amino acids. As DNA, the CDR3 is TGTGTCAGCAGTCCCGATAGCGGTAGCTCCTACAATGAGCAGTTCTTC. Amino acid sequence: CVSSPDSGSSYNEQFF.

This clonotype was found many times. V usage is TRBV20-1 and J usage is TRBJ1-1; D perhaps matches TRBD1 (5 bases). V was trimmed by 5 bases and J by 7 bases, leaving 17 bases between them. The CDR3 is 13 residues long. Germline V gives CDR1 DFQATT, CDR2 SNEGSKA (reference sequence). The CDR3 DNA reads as TGCAGTGCTCCAGAGACTACAGGTAGTGAAGCTTTCTTT. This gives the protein CSAPETTGSEAFF.

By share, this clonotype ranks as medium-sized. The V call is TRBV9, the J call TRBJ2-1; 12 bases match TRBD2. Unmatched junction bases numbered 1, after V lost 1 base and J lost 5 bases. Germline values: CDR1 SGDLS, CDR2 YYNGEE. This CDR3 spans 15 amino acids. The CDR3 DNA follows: TGTGCCAGCAGCGTAACTAGCGGGAGGAACAATGAGCAGTTCTTC. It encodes CASSVTSGRNNEQFF. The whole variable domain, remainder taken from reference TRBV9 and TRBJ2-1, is DSGVTQTPKHLITATGQRVTLRCSPRSGDLSVYWYQQSLDQGLQFLIQYYNGEERAKGNILERFSAQQFPDLHSELNLSSLELGDSALYFCASSVTSGRNNEQFFGPGTRLTVL.

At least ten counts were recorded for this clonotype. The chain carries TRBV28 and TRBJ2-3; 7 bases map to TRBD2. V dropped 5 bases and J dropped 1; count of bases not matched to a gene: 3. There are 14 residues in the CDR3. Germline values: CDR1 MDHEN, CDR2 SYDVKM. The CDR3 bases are TGTGCCAGCAGTAGGGGAGGGGGCACAGATACGCAGTATTTT. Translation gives CASSRGGGTDTQYF.

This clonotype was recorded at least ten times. As DNA, the CDR3 is TGTGCCAGCAGTTACTTTAACGAGCAGTACTTC. Translated, it gives CASSYFNEQYF. The chain employs TRBV28 and TRBJ2-7; D is unclear. The CDR3 is 11 residues long. Germline CDR1 MDHEN, CDR2 SYDVKM. With 4 bases removed from V and 5 bases from J, the gap between germline ends came to 6 bases.